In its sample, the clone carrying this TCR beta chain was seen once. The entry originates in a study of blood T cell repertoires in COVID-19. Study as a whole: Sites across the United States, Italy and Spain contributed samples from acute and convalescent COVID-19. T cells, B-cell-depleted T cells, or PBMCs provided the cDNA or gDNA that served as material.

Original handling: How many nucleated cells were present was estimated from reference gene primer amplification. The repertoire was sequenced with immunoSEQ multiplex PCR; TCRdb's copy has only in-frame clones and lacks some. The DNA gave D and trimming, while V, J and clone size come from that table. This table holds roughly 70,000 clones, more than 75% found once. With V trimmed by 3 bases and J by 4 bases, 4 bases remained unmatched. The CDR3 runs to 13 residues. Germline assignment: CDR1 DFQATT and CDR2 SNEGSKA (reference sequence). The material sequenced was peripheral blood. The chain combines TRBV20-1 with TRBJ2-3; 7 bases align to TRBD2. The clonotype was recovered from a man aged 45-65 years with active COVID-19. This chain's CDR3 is CSASGLGSDTQYF. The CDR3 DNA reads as TGCAGTGCTAGTGGACTAGGTTCAGATACGCAGTATTTT.